This TCR beta chain stems from a study of human T cells and chemical hapten exposure. Study information: In the sensitization step, 2% DPC was placed on approximately 2 cm by approximately 2 cm of upper inner arm skin. Patch tests applied 0.01% DPC to the upper back and were scored after 6 days. Women made up most patients, who had alopecia areata, totalis or universalis.

This sample's time point: patch test 1, 2 weeks after DPC sensitization. Treatment specified: therapeutic diphenylcyclopropenone sensitization with weekly scalp DPC. The J segment lost 6 bases and the V segment lost 3 bases, leaving 9 bases of the junction unmatched. CDR3 length: 16 residues. Germline CDR1 LNHDA, CDR2 SQIVND (reference sequence). Individual cDNA molecules (in the library) carried attached unique molecular identifiers. One entry per CDR3 protein, called by TCRdb with MiXCR from the RACE reads. The sample has 150,000 to 200,000 distinct CDR3 sequences, about 14% seen once. This TCR was sampled from a woman in her 30s with alopecia areata. Some clones in this sample may be carry-over from other donors' samples. The chain has TRBV19 and TRBJ2-1, with 9 bases fitting TRBD2. The sample consisted of whole blood, taken in connection with sensitization to the hapten diphenylcyclopropenone (DPC). The chain's CDR3 is CASSIRVSGGVNEQFF. CDR3 in DNA: TGTGCCAGTAGTATTAGAGTTAGCGGGGGAGTCAATGAGCAGTTCTTC.